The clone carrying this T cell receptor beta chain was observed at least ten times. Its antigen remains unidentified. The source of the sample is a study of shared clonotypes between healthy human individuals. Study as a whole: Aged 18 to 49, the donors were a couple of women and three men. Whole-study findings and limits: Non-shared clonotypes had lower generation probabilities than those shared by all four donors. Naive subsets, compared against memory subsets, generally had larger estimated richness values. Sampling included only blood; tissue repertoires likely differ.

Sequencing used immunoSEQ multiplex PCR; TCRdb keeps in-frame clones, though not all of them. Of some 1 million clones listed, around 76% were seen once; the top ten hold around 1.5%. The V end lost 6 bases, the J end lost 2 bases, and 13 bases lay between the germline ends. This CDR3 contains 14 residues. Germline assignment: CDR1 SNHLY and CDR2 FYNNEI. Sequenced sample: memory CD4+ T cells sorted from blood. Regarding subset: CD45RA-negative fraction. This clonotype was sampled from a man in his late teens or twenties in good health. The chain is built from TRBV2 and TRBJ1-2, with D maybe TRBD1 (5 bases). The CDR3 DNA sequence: TGTGCCAGCAGGTTCGGGGGTCAAAACTATGGCTACACCTTC. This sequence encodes CASRFGGQNYGYTF.